The next 23 T cell receptor beta chains were all read from a single sample in a study of T-cell memory formation after mild COVID-19. TCRdb ran MiXCR on the 5' RACE reads and lists one entry per CDR3 protein. The sample consists of about 320,000 distinct CDR3 sequences, over 11% of them appearing once. Sequencing was performed on PBMCs or a T cell subset sorted from them (not recorded which). These receptors originate from a man aged 18 to 29 who had mild COVID-19 (a few samples of this study predate the infection). Cell type and time point are not known.

This clonotype was recorded many times. V and J are TRBV7-2 and TRBJ2-7, with D perhaps TRBD1 or TRBD2 (5 bases each). The CDR3 has 15 amino acids. Germline CDR1 SGHTA, CDR2 FQGNSA. The V end lost 4 bases, the J end lost 4 bases, and 17 bases lay between the germline ends. The CDR3 is CASSSPDIGGYEQYF. CDR3 nucleotide sequence: TGTGCCAGCAGCTCCCCGGACATCGGAGGTTACGAGCAGTACTTC.

The chain uses TRBV6-5 and TRBJ2-3; 14 bases map to TRBD2. The V and J ends lost 1 base and 4 bases, in that order; junction bases with no gene match: 10. This CDR3 is 19 amino acids long. Germline CDR1 MNHEY, CDR2 SVGAGI. CDR3 sequence reads: CASSYLSDGTSGGADTQYF. CDR3 coding DNA: TGTGCCAGCAGTTACTTGTCCGACGGGACTAGCGGGGGCGCAGATACGCAGTATTTT.

This chain links TRBV12-3 or TRBV12-4 with TRBJ1-3; no definite D call. The CDR3 covers 12 residues. V was trimmed by 6 bases and J by 4 bases, leaving 7 bases between them. The CDR3 region has the DNA TGTGCCAGCAGCACTCACGGAAACACCATATATTTT. It codes for CASSTHGNTIYF.

This clonotype has a handful of counts. The CDR3 DNA reads TGTGCCACCAGCAGAGAGCCACGAGGGGCCCAAGAGACCCAGTACTTC. It encodes CATSREPRGAQETQYF. The V gene is TRBV15, the J gene TRBJ2-5; D possibly matches TRBD1 or TRBD2 (5 bases each). The CDR3 sequence is 16 residues long. The germline V gene has CDR1 LNHNV and CDR2 YYDKDF (reference sequence). Trimming stripped 0 bases from V and 1 base from J, with 12 bases between.

This clonotype turned up a few times. The chain links TRBV7-6 to TRBJ2-2, with 10 positions matching TRBD2. The CDR3 extends over 16 amino acids. The junction had 7 bases not matched to a gene; V was cut back by 2 bases and J by 7 bases. Germline loops: CDR1 SGHVS, CDR2 FNYEAQ. CDR3 nucleotides: TGTGCCAGCAGCTTAACGAGCGGGGGGGCTCACGGGGAGCTGTTTTTT. Translation gives CASSLTSGGAHGELFF. Combining the CDR3 with reference TRBV7-6 and TRBJ2-2 gives the whole variable domain GAGVSQSPRYKVTKRGQDVALRCDPISGHVSLYWYRQALGQGPEFLTYFNYEAQQDKSGLPNDRFSAERPEGSISTLTIQRTEQRDSAMYRCASSLTSGGAHGELFFGEGSRLTVL.

This clonotype was counted at least ten times. The V call is TRBV7-3, the J call TRBJ2-3; D assignment may be TRBD1 or TRBD2 (5 bases each). Germline values: CDR1 SGHTA, CDR2 FQGTGA. Trimming took off 2 bases at V and 0 bases at J, with 12 bases between the two ends. This CDR3 is 16 amino acids long. The CDR3 DNA reads as TGTGCCAGCAGCTTATTAGGGACGGCTAGCACAGATACGCAGTATTTT. This sequence encodes CASSLLGTASTDTQYF.

The V call is TRBV4-1, the J call TRBJ2-1; D is uncertain. CDR3 length: 16 residues. Germline lookup yields CDR1 MGHRA and CDR2 YSYEKL. V gave up 0 bases and J gave up 4 bases, with 13 bases separating them. In nucleotides, the CDR3 is TGCGCCAGCAGCCAAGATTCGCCACAGATTTACAATGAGCAGTTCTTC. Translated, it gives CASSQDSPQIYNEQFF.

CDR3 loop: CASRRVGLHYGYTF. Here the CDR3 DNA reads TGTGCCAGCAGGCGCGTCGGGTTGCACTATGGCTACACCTTC. This chain uses TRBV12-3 or TRBV12-4 with TRBJ1-2; D call uncertain. The CDR3 is 14 residues long. V dropped 6 bases and J dropped 3 bases, with 14 bases sitting between them.

This clonotype was counted only a few times. The V call is TRBV9, the J call TRBJ1-1; no reliable D call. The V gene lost 6 bases and the J gene lost 1 base, with 16 bases spanning the gap. Germline V gives CDR1 SGDLS, CDR2 YYNGEE. The CDR3 totals 15 residues. DNA of the CDR3: TGTGCCAGCACCCAGGACGGATCTGCGAACACTGAAGCTTTCTTT. Its translation: CASTQDGSANTEAFF.

This clonotype was recorded a few times. V gene TRBV6-5 combines with J gene TRBJ2-7, with D possibly TRBD1 on 6 matching bases. Between the trimmed V and J ends, which lost 6 bases and 2 bases, there was a span of 14 bases. The CDR3 extends over 14 amino acids. Germline lookup yields CDR1 MNHEY and CDR2 SVGAGI. CDR3: CASSSNRDAYEQYF. The CDR3 DNA is TGTGCCAGCAGCTCAAACAGGGATGCCTACGAGCAGTACTTC.

This clonotype was detected a few times. This sequence joins TRBV7-2 and TRBJ2-1, with 12 bases lining up with TRBD2. Germline assignment: CDR1 SGHTA and CDR2 FQGNSA. This CDR3 spans 13 amino acids. V gave up 1 base and J gave up 12 bases; unmatched junction bases: 1. The CDR3 loop reads CASSLVLAGGQFF. CDR3 bases: TGTGCCAGCAGCTTAGTACTAGCGGGGGGGCAGTTCTTC.

The J gene is TRBJ2-2, the V gene TRBV29-1; 9 nucleotides line up with TRBD1. Unmatched junction bases numbered 5, after V lost 4 bases and J lost 5 bases. The CDR3 is 14 amino acids. Germline V gene lookup returns CDR1 SQVTM and CDR2 ANQGSEA. CDR3 in amino acids: CSVVGQGNTGELFF. For the CDR3, the DNA is TGCAGCGTTGTTGGACAGGGGAATACCGGGGAGCTGTTTTTT.

This clonotype was seen only a few times. The V and J genes are TRBV5-1 and TRBJ1-1; D is perhaps TRBD1 (6 bases). CDR1 is SGHRS, CDR2 YFSETQ, per germline. The length of the CDR3 is 13 residues. V shed 7 bases and J shed 1 base, with 11 bases lying between them. The CDR3 here is CASDQTGNTEAFF. The CDR3 DNA reads as TGCGCCAGCGACCAGACAGGGAACACTGAAGCTTTCTTT.

There are a few counts of this clonotype. The chain combines TRBV7-2 with TRBJ1-1; no clear D gene. V lost 2 bases, J lost 0 bases, and 7 bases lay in between. CDR3 size: 14 residues. From germline, CDR1 is SGHTA and CDR2 FQGNSA. The CDR3 bases are TGTGCCAGCAGCTTATACGGGCTGAACACTGAAGCTTTCTTT. Translated: CASSLYGLNTEAFF.

In its sample, this clonotype was seen a few times. V and J are TRBV6-6 and TRBJ1-3; D is possibly TRBD1 (6 bases). V was pared by 7 bases and J by 3 bases, with 13 bases between. Germline V gives CDR1 MNHNY, CDR2 SVGAGI (reference sequence). The CDR3 is made up of 14 amino acids. CDR3: CASTNRDGGNTIYF. The CDR3 DNA reads TGTGCCAGCACCAACAGGGACGGTGGAAACACCATATATTTT.

This clonotype was seen at least ten times. The genes are TRBV6-2 or TRBV6-3 and TRBJ2-5; unclear D gene. V was pared by 6 bases and J by 3 bases, with 11 bases between. This CDR3 contains 13 residues. CDR1 and CDR2 (germline): MNHEY, SVGEGT. The CDR3 protein is CASSEGRKETQYF. CDR3 nucleotides: TGTGCCAGCAGCGAAGGACGGAAAGAGACCCAGTACTTC.

The chain joins TRBV12-3 or TRBV12-4 to TRBJ1-2; D unclear. V lost 3 bases and J lost 6, with 14 bases in between. This CDR3 is built from 14 residues. The CDR3 spells CASSFPGNRDGYTF. CDR3 nucleotides: TGTGCCAGCAGTTTCCCGGGGAACCGTGATGGCTACACCTTC.

This clonotype was detected many times. The rearrangement links TRBV9 to TRBJ2-5, with unresolved D. Germline V CDR1 and CDR2: SGDLS, YYNGEE. V dropped 2 bases and J dropped 5 bases, with 19 bases sitting between them. The CDR3 has 16 amino acids. CDR3 amino acids: CASSVIPGPFEETQYF. The CDR3, as DNA: TGTGCCAGCAGCGTGATTCCGGGCCCCTTTGAGGAGACCCAGTACTTC.

This clonotype was recorded at least ten times. This sequence joins TRBV5-1 and TRBJ2-3; the match to TRBD2 covers 9 bases. The CDR3 has 14 residues. Germline CDR1 reads SGHRS; CDR2 reads YFSETQ. With V trimmed by 4 bases and J by 2 bases, 2 bases remained unmatched. The CDR3 sequence: CASSRTSDTDTQYF. The CDR3 DNA reads as TGCGCCAGCAGCAGGACTAGCGACACAGATACGCAGTATTTT. The variable domain in full, with the rest retrieved from reference TRBV5-1 and TRBJ2-3, is KAGVTQTPRYLIKTRGQQVTLSCSPISGHRSVSWYQQTPGQGLQFLFEYFSETQRNKGNFPGRFSGRQFSNSRSEMNVSTLELGDSALYLCASSRTSDTDTQYFGPGTRLTVL.

This chain uses TRBV9 with TRBJ2-7; no clear D. CDR1 is SGDLS, CDR2 YYNGEE, per germline. The CDR3 totals 14 residues. V was cut by 3 bases and J by 5 bases, with 15 bases left in between. The DNA for the CDR3 is TGTGCCAGCAGCGCAGGAGTGATAGGCAACGAGCAGTACTTC. Translating it yields CASSAGVIGNEQYF.

This clonotype came up a few times. The V call is TRBV11-2, the J call TRBJ2-6; D is uncertain. The ends were cut back, 4 bases at V and 0 bases at J, with 7 bases in the middle. This CDR3 is 15 amino acids long. Germline CDR1 and CDR2: SGHAT and FQNNGV. The chain's CDR3 is CASSSGSSGANVLTF. The DNA of the CDR3 is TGTGCCAGCAGCTCAGGAAGCTCTGGGGCCAACGTCCTGACTTTC.

CDR3 sequence reads: CASSSTQGIGGYTF. The CDR3 DNA follows: TGTGCCAGCAGTTCTACACAGGGGATCGGCGGCTACACCTTC. The J gene is TRBJ1-2, the V gene TRBV12-3 or TRBV12-4; 7 positions match TRBD1. The CDR3 consists of 14 residues. V gave up 4 bases and J gave up 8 bases; unmatched junction bases: 10.

This clonotype was observed a handful of times. The chain joins TRBV5-1 to TRBJ2-1; 7 bases map to TRBD2. There are 15 residues in the CDR3. V lost 2 bases, J lost 7 bases, and 9 bases stayed unmatched. Germline assignment: CDR1 SGHRS and CDR2 YFSETQ. Here the CDR3 reads CASSFWDYRSNEQFF. The CDR3 DNA is TGCGCCAGCAGCTTTTGGGACTACCGATCGAATGAGCAGTTCTTC.